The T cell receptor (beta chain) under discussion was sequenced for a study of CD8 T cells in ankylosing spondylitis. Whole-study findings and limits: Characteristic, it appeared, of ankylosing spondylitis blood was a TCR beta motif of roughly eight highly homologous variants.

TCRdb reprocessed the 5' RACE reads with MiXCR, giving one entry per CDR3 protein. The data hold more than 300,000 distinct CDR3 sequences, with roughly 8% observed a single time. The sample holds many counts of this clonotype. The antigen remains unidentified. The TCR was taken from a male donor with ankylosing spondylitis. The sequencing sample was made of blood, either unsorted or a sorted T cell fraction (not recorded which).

CDR3 DNA sequence: TGTGCCAGCAGCCCGAAACCGGGTATCGTCTACGAGCAGTACTTC. It is translated as CASSPKPGIVYEQYF. The V gene is TRBV6-1, the J gene TRBJ2-7; D not resolved. The V gene's germline CDR1 is MNHNS and CDR2 SASEGT. This CDR3 spans 15 amino acids. The V end lost 6 bases, the J end lost 3 bases, and 18 bases lay between the germline ends.